These 5 T cell receptor beta chains were all obtained from the same sample, sequenced in a study of T-cell reconstitution after alpha-beta-depleted transplantation in children. This sample's TCRbeta library carried unique molecular identifier barcodes. TCRdb redid the calling of the PCR reads with MiXCR, one entry per CDR3 protein. The sample lists hundreds of thousands of distinct CDR3 sequences; about an eighth were seen once. The input for sequencing was PBMCs, taken before TCRalphabeta/CD19-depleted stem cell transplant. All receptors derive from a girl aged 2-10 years with congenital amegakaryocytic thrombocytopenia, due to receive a stem cell transplant.

Many counts were recorded for this clonotype. The chain recombines TRBV29-1 with TRBJ2-1; tentatively, D is TRBD1 (6 bases). Germline V CDR1 and CDR2: SQVTM, ANQGSEA. Trimming took 3 bases from V and 5 from J, leaving 26 bases between them. The CDR3 spans 18 residues. The CDR3 spells CSVDRLGKGGRVNNEQFF. The CDR3 region has the DNA TGCAGCGTTGACAGGCTAGGAAAAGGGGGAAGGGTAAACAATGAGCAGTTCTTC.

The chain carries TRBV10-1 and TRBJ2-3; maybe TRBD2 (6 bases). The CDR3 length is 14 residues. Per the germline V gene, CDR1 is WNHNN and CDR2 is SYGVQD (reference sequence). The V end lost 4 bases, the J end lost 6 bases, and 14 bases lay between the germline ends. The CDR3 spells CASSAYASADTQYF. DNA of the CDR3: TGCGCCAGCAGTGCATACGCTAGCGCTGATACGCAGTATTTT.

The chain links TRBV15 to TRBJ2-1; 9 nucleotides agree with TRBD2. The CDR3 totals 15 residues. V was pared by 6 bases and J by 4 bases, with 7 bases of the junction left unmatched. Germline CDR1 is LNHNV and CDR2 is YYDKDF (reference sequence). The CDR3 DNA reads TGTGCCACCAGGAAGGGACTAGCCGAGTACAATGAGCAGTTCTTC. Its translation: CATRKGLAEYNEQFF. The full variable domain, in which reference TRBV15 and TRBJ2-1 provide the parts outside the CDR3, is DAMVIQNPRYQVTQFGKPVTLSCSQTLNHNVMYWYQQKSSQAPKLLFHYYDKDFNNEADTPDNFQSRRPNTSFCFLDIRSPGLGDTAMYLCATRKGLAEYNEQFFGPGTRLTVL.

In the case of this clonotype: The CDR3 carries no conserved terminal phenylalanine or tryptophan, so it likely arises from a read error. The V and J genes are TRBV7-9 and TRBJ2-1; D is perhaps TRBD1 (6 bases). This CDR3 region has 14 residues. Germline CDR1 and CDR2: SEHNR and FQNEAQ (reference sequence). Between the trimmed V and J ends, which lost 5 bases and 3 bases, there was a span of 11 bases. The CDR3 loop is CASSQQQGYNEQFS. CDR3 nucleotides: TGTGCCAGCAGCCAACAACAGGGCTACAATGAGCAGTTCTCC.

V gene TRBV27 combines with J gene TRBJ2-7, with 12 bases fitting TRBD2. Germline lookup yields CDR1 MNHEY and CDR2 SMNVEV (reference sequence). Trimming cost V 5 bases and J 3 bases; bases outside gene matches: 5. The CDR3 is made up of 15 amino acids. CDR3 in amino acids: CASSHGLAGYYEQYF. The CDR3 DNA sequence: TGTGCCAGCAGTCACGGACTAGCGGGATACTACGAGCAGTACTTC.